The TCR beta chain under discussion was sequenced for a study of glioma-infiltrating T cells after dendritic cell vaccination. General study findings and limits: Survival was not directly related to TCR clonality in these patients. Patients with more pretreatment TILs had longer time to progression and survival.

Isocitrate dehydrogenase mutation was absent in all glioblastoma patients. The primer mix had 60 V beta and 13 J beta primers. Clones were sequenced by immunoSEQ multiplex PCR, and TCRdb holds only the in-frame ones, with some missing. The sample consists of just over 95,000 clones, around three quarters of them appearing once. About this clone itself: Antigen unknown.

V was clipped by 3 bases and J by 6 bases; unmatched bases: 17. Per the germline V gene, CDR1 is SGHRS and CDR2 is YFSETQ. The CDR3 runs 17 residues. This receptor was identified in a human donor with glioblastoma. Sample: blood, taken before dendritic cell vaccination. The gene calls are TRBV5-1 and TRBJ2-7; 8 bases fit TRBD2. CDR3 region: CASSSHSGGGPSSEQYF. The CDR3 DNA reads as TGCGCCAGCAGCTCCCACTCGGGCGGGGGGCCTTCTAGCGAGCAGTACTTC. Looking up the rest from reference TRBV5-1 and TRBJ2-7 gives the full variable domain: KAGVTQTPRYLIKTRGQQVTLSCSPISGHRSVSWYQQTPGQGLQFLFEYFSETQRNKGNFPGRFSGRQFSNSRSEMNVSTLELGDSALYLCASSSHSGGGPSSEQYFGPGTRLTVT.